This paragraph covers one T cell receptor beta chain sequence. CDR3 size: 15 residues. V shed 3 bases, J shed 3 bases, and the junction held 7 bases outside the gene matches. Germline V gene data show CDR1 as MNHEY and CDR2 as SMNVEV (reference sequence). The data were taken from a study of technical replicates of blood from four donors. Here immunoSEQ multiplex PCR was the method, and the copy in TCRdb shows in-frame clones only, minus some. Seen here are about 68,000 clones, 95% to 98% observed once, and the top ten hold approximately 0.25%. Sequenced sample: T cells isolated from PBMCs. The source of this sequence is a human donor in good health. The chain carries TRBV27 and TRBJ1-2; 7 bases are a match to TRBD1. The CDR3 DNA reads TGTGCCAGCAGTTTTTTCGAGGGACAGTACTATGGCTACACCTTC. It encodes CASSFFEGQYYGYTF.